The present T cell receptor beta chain was sequenced within a study of cytomegalovirus exposure and HLA in healthy donors. PCR used 60 Vbeta primers and 13 Jbeta primers. Using immunoSEQ multiplex PCR, the repertoire was profiled, and TCRdb retains in-frame clones only, with some absent. The profile covers over 150,000 clones, with about 72% appearing a single time and approximately 1.3% taken by the ten largest. This clone was detected only once. Sequenced input: PBMCs. The source is a man between 60 and 75 years old in good health and CMV-seronegative.

The CDR3 loop is CATPRRYNQPQHF. The CDR3 bases are TGTGCCACCCCGAGGAGATACAATCAGCCCCAGCATTTT. The V call is TRBV5-4, the J call TRBJ1-5, with D unclear. The CDR3 runs 13 residues. V gave up 9 bases and J gave up 3 bases, with 13 bases separating them. Germline V gives CDR1 SGHNT, CDR2 YYREEE (reference sequence).